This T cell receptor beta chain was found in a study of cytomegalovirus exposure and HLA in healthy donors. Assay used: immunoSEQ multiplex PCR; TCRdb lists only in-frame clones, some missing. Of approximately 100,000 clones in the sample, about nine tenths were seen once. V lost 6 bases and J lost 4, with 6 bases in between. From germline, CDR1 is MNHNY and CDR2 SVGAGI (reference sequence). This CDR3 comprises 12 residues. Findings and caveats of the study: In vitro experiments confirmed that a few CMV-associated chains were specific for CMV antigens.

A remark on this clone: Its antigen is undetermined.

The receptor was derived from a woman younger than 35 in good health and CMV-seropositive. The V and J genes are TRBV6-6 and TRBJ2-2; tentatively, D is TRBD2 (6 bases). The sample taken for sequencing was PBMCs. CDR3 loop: CASSGGTGELFF. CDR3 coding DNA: TGTGCCAGCAGCGGGGGCACCGGGGAGCTGTTTTTT.